These T cell receptor beta chains were read from a single sample in a study of siplizumab effects on memory and regulatory T cells. Profiled with immunoSEQ multiplex PCR; TCRdb holds only in-frame clones, not every one. The data hold around 87,000 clones, with about 87% observed a single time. The material sequenced was CD4+ T cells sorted from blood. The receptor source for this set is a human donor in good health. CDR3s include the opening cysteine and the closing phenylalanine or tryptophan. Fields, in order: CDR3 length, J gene, V gene, CDR3 protein.

length: 15; J: TRBJ1-3; V: TRBV2; CDR3: CASSEASWEGNTIYF
length: 13; J: TRBJ1-1; V: TRBV7-2; CDR3: CASSSTVGTEAFF
length: 16; J: TRBJ2-7; V: TRBV7-2; CDR3: CASSSTGTSGRSEQYF
length: 14; J: TRBJ2-5; V: TRBV5-4; CDR3: CASSPEGHLETQYF
length: 14; J: TRBJ1-2; V: TRBV6-5; CDR3: CASSPGTANYGYTF
length: 13; J: TRBJ1-1; V: TRBV28; CDR3: CASSPPGVPEAFF
length: 14; J: TRBJ1-2; V: TRBV19; CDR3: CASSRGDWSYGYTF
length: 16; J: TRBJ2-1; V: TRBV10-3; CDR3: CAISENRGSSYNEQFF
length: 13; J: TRBJ2-3; V: TRBV19; CDR3: CAIATRVTDTQYF
length: 13; J: TRBJ2-7; V: TRBV4-1; CDR3: CASSQVVRTGRYF
length: 13; J: TRBJ2-7; V: TRBV6-6; CDR3: CASSKIDRVEQYF
length: 13; J: TRBJ2-7; V: TRBV27; CDR3: CASSPRWGHEQYF
length: 14; J: TRBJ2-7; V: TRBV7-2; CDR3: CASSFQPSSYEQYF
length: 16; J: TRBJ1-1; V: TRBV5-1; CDR3: CASSLRDRGLNTEAFF
length: 17; J: TRBJ2-1; V: TRBV19; CDR3: CASSTGYSGSSYNEQFF
length: 17; J: TRBJ2-2; V: TRBV19; CDR3: CASSHRRLAGATGELFF
length: 16; J: TRBJ1-5; V: TRBV19; CDR3: CASSTTGGLGNQPQHF
length: 9; J: TRBJ2-3; V: TRBV21-1; CDR3: CASRDTQYF
length: 14; J: TRBJ1-2; V: TRBV9; CDR3: CASTPTGNSYGYTF
length: 11; J: TRBJ2-2; V: TRBV30; CDR3: CAWSITGELFF
length: 16; J: TRBJ1-1; V: TRBV6-6; CDR3: CASSSSRQGADTEAFF
length: 15; J: TRBJ1-1; V: TRBV28; CDR3: CASSLYDSENTEAFF
length: 15; J: TRBJ1-2; V: TRBV18; CDR3: CASSPRVPTNYGYTF